This T cell receptor beta chain was found in a study of beta chain features in type 1 diabetes. Study outcomes and limitations: Cells that show high TCR expression could be over-represented by cDNA sequencing. Among patients, naive, central memory and Treg TCRB repertoires appeared more similar than among healthy donors.

Comment on this clone: Its specificity is not known.

Every isolated RNA sample was fully reverse transcribed, so sequencing captured expressed TCRB transcripts. About 3.57 million reads were obtained on average from naive, central memory and regulatory T cell samples. TCRdb keeps only in-frame clones here, not all; method: immunoSEQ multiplex PCR. The repertoire has about 330,000 clones, approximately 11% of them found once; the top ten carry 0.015%. The CDR3 has 17 amino acids. The J segment lost 0 bases and the V segment lost 4 bases, leaving 13 bases of the junction unmatched. Germline V gene data show CDR1 as SGHRS and CDR2 as YFSETQ. This TCR was sampled from a woman between 25 and 40 years old in good health. The sequenced sample consisted of naive CD4+ T cells from blood. V gene TRBV5-1 combines with J gene TRBJ2-7, with TRBD1 matching over 7 bases. The DNA for the CDR3 is TGCGCCAGCAGCGTGGCATTTTACAGGGGAAACTCCTACGAGCAGTACTTC. Protein product: CASSVAFYRGNSYEQYF.